This T cell receptor (beta chain) emerged from a study of T cell responses to AZD1222 COVID-19 vaccine. Study-level results: Spike-wide vaccine-associated CD4 TCRs dominated at 160-218 and 743-854.

On this clone itself: Antigen specificity is unknown.

Per germline, CDR1 SGDLS and CDR2 YYNGEE. The CDR3 consists of 13 residues. The V end was cut by 3 bases, the J end by 5 bases, with 9 bases between. Method: immunoSEQ multiplex PCR; TCRdb's copy keeps in-frame clones and lacks some. The sample carries tens of thousands of clones, roughly 90% recorded once. The rearrangement links TRBV9 to TRBJ1-5; weak D call: TRBD1 (5 bases). The TCR originated in an adult in good health. Sequenced here: peripheral blood, sampled on day 0 of AZD1222 vaccination. In DNA form, the CDR3 reads TGTGCCAGCAGCGCAGACAGAGATCAGCCCCAGCATTTT. Translation: CASSADRDQPQHF.